One sample yielded the 14 T cell receptor beta chains listed below, sequenced in a study of graft-versus-host responses after intestinal transplantation. Sequencing used immunoSEQ multiplex PCR; TCRdb keeps in-frame clones, though not all of them. In the table there are 18,000 or so clones, around 95% of which are singletons. The sample was PBMCs, taken 23 days after intestinal transplant. The receptor source for this set is a human patient who received an intestinal transplant, so some T cells may come from the graft donor.

The chain couples TRBV7-2 to TRBJ2-1; 12 bases line up with TRBD2. From germline, CDR1 is SGHTA and CDR2 FQGNSA. V lost 2 bases and J lost 2; bases outside the gene matches: 7. The CDR3 is 18 amino acids. Here the CDR3 reads CASSLLAGGHTTYNEQFF. The CDR3 nucleotides read TGTGCCAGCAGCTTACTAGCGGGAGGGCATACCACCTACAATGAGCAGTTCTTC.

The chain joins TRBV6-5 to TRBJ1-1; 8 nucleotides agree with TRBD1. J was trimmed by 6 bases and V by 7 bases; bases with no gene match: 4. The V gene's germline CDR1 is MNHEY and CDR2 SVGAGI. The CDR3 sequence is 12 residues long. CDR3 sequence reads: CASTGQGAEAFF. As DNA, the CDR3 is TGTGCCAGCACCGGACAGGGAGCTGAAGCTTTCTTT.

The rearrangement links TRBV4-1 to TRBJ2-7, with TRBD1 matching 7 bases. The ends lost 0 bases at V and 0 bases at J; junction bases unmatched: 5. The germline V gene encodes CDR1 MGHRA and CDR2 YSYEKL. The CDR3 extends over 16 amino acids. The CDR3 sequence is CASSQEPRDSSYEQYF. The DNA of the CDR3 is TGCGCCAGCAGCCAAGAACCTAGGGACAGCTCCTACGAGCAGTACTTC.

The chain couples TRBV28 to TRBJ2-1; D not resolved. This CDR3 region has 14 residues. CDR1 is MDHEN and CDR2 is SYDVKM in the germline V gene. V was cut by 7 bases and J by 8 bases, with 18 bases left in between. CDR3 DNA: TGTGCCAGCACCCCAGCGTCCCCCCTGGATGAGCAGTTCTTC. Translation gives CASTPASPLDEQFF.

DNA for the CDR3: TGTGCCAGCAGGGACCGCAGACAGGGCCAAGAGACCCAGTACTTC. Encoded protein: CASRDRRQGQETQYF. The V call is TRBV11-2, the J call TRBJ2-5, with 7 bases matching TRBD1. The CDR3 has 15 residues. Per the germline V gene, CDR1 is SGHAT and CDR2 is FQNNGV. Unmatched junction bases numbered 8, after V lost 6 bases and J lost 1 base.

The chain has TRBV5-1 and TRBJ2-2, with 10 nucleotides matching TRBD1. J lost 7 bases, V lost 4 bases, and 13 bases had no gene match. The CDR3 totals 17 residues. Germline V CDR1 and CDR2: SGHRS, YFSETQ. The DNA for the CDR3 is TGCGCCAGCAGCCTCACTCCCGGGACAGGGGCGTACGGGGAGCTGTTTTTT. It specifies CASSLTPGTGAYGELFF.

This chain uses TRBV7-8 with TRBJ1-3; tentative D call: TRBD1 (5 bases). Trimming cost V 0 bases and J 0 bases, with 9 bases left between them. This CDR3 region has 16 residues. The germline CDR1 and CDR2 sequences are SGHVS and FQNEAQ. CDR3 nucleotides: TGTGCCAGCAGCTTAGCAACAGGAAACTCTGGAAACACCATATATTTT. As protein: CASSLATGNSGNTIYF.

This clone occurred a few times. The gene calls are TRBV6-5 and TRBJ1-5; possible D gene TRBD1, 5 bases. Germline CDR1 is MNHEY and CDR2 is SVGAGI. The CDR3 loop spans 14 amino acids. V dropped 2 bases and J dropped 1 base, with 6 bases sitting between them. Here the CDR3 reads CASSYRGSNQPQHF. The CDR3, as DNA: TGTGCCAGCAGTTACAGGGGAAGCAATCAGCCCCAGCATTTT.

This clone has just a few counts. The chain uses TRBV10-3 and TRBJ2-5; TRBD1 matches at 8 bases. The CDR3 consists of 14 residues. In germline, CDR1 is ENHRY, CDR2 SYGVKD. Trimming took 3 bases from V and 5 from J; bases not matched to a gene: 5. The CDR3 sequence: CAISDPDRVETQYF. DNA for the CDR3: TGTGCCATCAGTGACCCGGACAGGGTCGAGACCCAGTACTTC.

V is TRBV28 and J is TRBJ2-1, with D uncertain. The V and J ends lost 4 bases and 0 bases respectively, with 7 bases between them. The CDR3 is made up of 14 amino acids. Germline CDR1 MDHEN, CDR2 SYDVKM. CDR3 sequence: CASSSVSSYNEQFF. The CDR3 DNA is TGTGCCAGCAGTTCCGTGAGCTCCTACAATGAGCAGTTCTTC. The full variable domain, its missing parts supplied by reference TRBV28 and TRBJ2-1, is DVKVTQSSRYLVKRTGEKVFLECVQDMDHENMFWYRQDPGLGLRLIYFSYDVKMKEKGDIPEGYSVSREKKERFSLILESASTNQTSMYLCASSSVSSYNEQFFGPGTRLTVL.

This chain connects TRBV7-3 to TRBJ2-4; D not certain. V lost 5 bases and J 1 base, leaving 12 bases between the germline ends. CDR3 length equals 15 residues. Germline V gene data show CDR1 as SGHTA and CDR2 as FQGTGA. The CDR3, as DNA: TGTGCCAGCAGCCGTCCGCCTTGGGCCAAAAACATTCAGTACTTC. Translating gives CASSRPPWAKNIQYF. Using reference TRBV7-3 and TRBJ2-4 for the parts outside the CDR3, the full variable domain is GAGVSQTPSNKVTEKGKYVELRCDPISGHTALYWYRQSLGQGPEFLIYFQGTGAADDSGLPNDRFFAVRPEGSVSTLKIQRTERGDSAVYLCASSRPPWAKNIQYFGAGTRLSVL.

This chain connects TRBV7-3 to TRBJ2-1; D remains unclear. Between the trimmed V and J ends, which lost 5 bases and 0 bases, there was a span of 11 bases. Germline CDR1 reads SGHTA; CDR2 reads FQGTGA. The CDR3 spans 15 residues. The CDR3 here is CASSLLSSSYNEQFF. The DNA of the CDR3 is TGTGCCAGCAGCCTACTTAGCAGCTCCTACAATGAGCAGTTCTTC.

This clone was recorded once. The chain employs TRBV27 and TRBJ1-1; D call uncertain. Germline CDR1 and CDR2: MNHEY and SMNVEV (reference sequence). The length of the CDR3 is 13 residues. V lost 3 bases, J lost 2 bases, and 7 bases lay in between. The CDR3 sequence: CASSFTGNTEAFF. The CDR3 coding sequence is TGTGCCAGCAGTTTTACGGGAAACACTGAAGCTTTCTTT.

The rearrangement joins TRBV2 to TRBJ2-7; TRBD1 matches at 7 bases. The CDR3 runs 14 residues. Germline CDR1 and CDR2: SNHLY and FYNNEI. Trimming at V came to 6 bases and at J to 6 bases, leaving 11 bases not matched to a gene. CDR3 sequence: CASSGDLPGGEQYF. The CDR3 DNA follows: TGTGCCAGCAGCGGGGACCTCCCAGGGGGCGAGCAGTACTTC.